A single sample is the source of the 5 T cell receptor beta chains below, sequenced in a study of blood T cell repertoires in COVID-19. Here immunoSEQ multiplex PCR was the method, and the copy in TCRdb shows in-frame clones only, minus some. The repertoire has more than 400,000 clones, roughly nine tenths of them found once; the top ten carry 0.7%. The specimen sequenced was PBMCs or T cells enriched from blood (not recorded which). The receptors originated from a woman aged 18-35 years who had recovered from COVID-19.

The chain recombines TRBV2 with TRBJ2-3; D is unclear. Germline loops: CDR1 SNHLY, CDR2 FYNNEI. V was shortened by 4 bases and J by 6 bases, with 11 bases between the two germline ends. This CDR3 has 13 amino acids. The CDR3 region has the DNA TGTGCCAGCAGTGTCCCCTATAAGGATACGCAGTATTTT. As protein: CASSVPYKDTQYF.

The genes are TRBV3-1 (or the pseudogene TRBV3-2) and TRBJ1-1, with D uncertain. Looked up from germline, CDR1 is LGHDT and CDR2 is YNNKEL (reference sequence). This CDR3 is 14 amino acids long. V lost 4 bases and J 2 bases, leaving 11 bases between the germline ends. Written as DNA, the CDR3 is TGTGCCAGCAGCCTTGGCGGGTACAACACTGAAGCTTTCTTT. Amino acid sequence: CASSLGGYNTEAFF.

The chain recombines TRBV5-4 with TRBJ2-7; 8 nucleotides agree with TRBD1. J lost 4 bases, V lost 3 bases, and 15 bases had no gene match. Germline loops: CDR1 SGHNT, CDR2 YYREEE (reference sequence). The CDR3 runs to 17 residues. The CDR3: CASSSNPRQGTPYEQYF. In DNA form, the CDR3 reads TGTGCCAGCAGCTCGAACCCGCGACAGGGGACCCCATACGAGCAGTACTTC.

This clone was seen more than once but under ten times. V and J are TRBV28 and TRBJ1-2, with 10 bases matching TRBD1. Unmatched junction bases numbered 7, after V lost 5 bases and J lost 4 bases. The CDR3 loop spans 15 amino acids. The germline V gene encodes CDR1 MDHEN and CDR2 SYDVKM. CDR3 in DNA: TGTGCCAGCAGTCCCCCGGGACAGGGGAGCTATGGCTACACCTTC. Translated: CASSPPGQGSYGYTF.

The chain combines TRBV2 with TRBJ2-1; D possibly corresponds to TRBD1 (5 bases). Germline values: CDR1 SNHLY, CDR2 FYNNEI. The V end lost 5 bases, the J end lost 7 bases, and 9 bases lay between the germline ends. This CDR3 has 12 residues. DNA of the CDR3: TGTGCCAGCAGTACGACAGTAAATGAGCAGTTCTTC. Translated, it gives CASSTTVNEQFF.